The clone carrying this T cell receptor (beta chain) was found a few times. Antigen specificity is unknown. This specimen belongs to a study of blood T cells in healthy people across ages. Whole-study findings and limits: Diversity of TCR beta correlated strongly with naive T cell percentage.

About 10 milliliters of peripheral blood were drawn from each donor into EDTA-treated tubes. It was with a sample-barcoded 5' primer and a J-beta primer mix that a second PCR of roughly 7 to 11 cycles was run. All samples gave at least 2.5 million CDR3-containing paired-end reads. Each CDR3 protein is one row after TCRdb ran MiXCR on the 5' RACE reads. The sample carries 600,000 or so distinct CDR3 sequences, roughly 20% recorded once. This receptor was identified in a man between 70 and 80 years old in good health. Sequenced: blood.

As DNA, the CDR3 is TGCGCCAGCAGCCAAGATGAACTGGGTGAAGAGACCCAGTACTTC. Its translation: CASSQDELGEETQYF. The V gene is TRBV4-1, the J gene TRBJ2-5; no clear D gene. CDR1 and CDR2 (germline): MGHRA, YSYEKL. The CDR3 length is 15 residues. Deletions cut 0 bases from V and 3 bases from J, with 11 bases between.